A selection of T cell receptor beta chains follows, all from one sample in a study of Graves' ophthalmopathy and Graves' hyperthyroidism. TCRdb ran MiXCR on the multiplex PCR reads and lists one entry per CDR3 protein. The sample lists a few hundred thousand distinct CDR3 sequences, 39% occurring once. Sequencing used peripheral blood or thyroid tissue (not recorded which). These receptors were taken from an adult man with Graves' hyperthyroidism. Both conserved end residues are part of each CDR3. A D gene is named only where the DNA matches it firmly. Clone size, where shown, is once, few, many, or a class for clones that have expanded.

CDR3 DNA | CDR3 protein | V gene | D gene | clone size | J gene
TGTGCCAGCAATCTAGGGGGACCTATGAACACTGAAGCTTTCTTT | CASNLGGPMNTEAFF | TRBV6-5 | NA | many | TRBJ1-1
TGCAGCGTACTAGCGGAACAACCCGAAGAGACCCAGTACTTC | CSVLAEQPEETQYF | TRBV29-1 | TRBD2 | NA | TRBJ2-5
TGTGCCACCAGCAGGCAGGGATCTGGTACCTATGGCTACACCTTC | CATSRQGSGTYGYTF | TRBV15 | NA | many | TRBJ1-2
TGTGCCAGCAGCTTAGGGGGACAGGACTACGAGCAGTACTTC | CASSLGGQDYEQYF | TRBV7-9 | TRBD1 | many | TRBJ2-7
TGTGCCAGCAGTGAACTAGACAGGGGGCACGAGACCCAGTACTTC | CASSELDRGHETQYF | TRBV6-1 | TRBD1 | many | TRBJ2-5
TGCGCCAGCAGTGCGCAGGGTCGCCAAGAGACCCAGTACTTC | CASSAQGRQETQYF | TRBV10-1 | NA | NA | TRBJ2-5
TGTGCCAGCAGCTTAGTGGGGAGCAATCAGCCCCAGCATTTT | CASSLVGSNQPQHF | TRBV7-9 | NA | many | TRBJ1-5
TGTGCCAGCAGTGGAGGGACAGGGGTTCAGCCCCAGTACTTC | CASSGGTGVQPQYF | TRBV12-3/TRBV12-4 | TRBD1 | NA | TRBJ2-5
TGTGCCAGCAGCTCACAGGGGGCCTCTAATGAAAAACTGTTTTTT | CASSSQGASNEKLFF | TRBV12-3/TRBV12-4 | TRBD1 | NA | TRBJ1-4
TGCAGTGCTAGAAGCGGGAGGGCCCCAGATACGCAGTATTTT | CSARSGRAPDTQYF | TRBV20-1 | TRBD2 | few | TRBJ2-3
TGTGCCAGCTCACCCTCGGGACAACTTTATGGCTACACCTTC | CASSPSGQLYGYTF | TRBV18 | NA | few | TRBJ1-2
TGTGCCAGCAGCTTAGCAGCCGTCGATGAGCAGTTCTTC | CASSLAAVDEQFF | TRBV7-9 | NA | few | TRBJ2-1
TGCAGCAGTTCCCAAACACCCACTGAAGCTTTCTTT | CSSSQTPTEAFF | TRBV29-1 | NA | NA | TRBJ1-1
TGTGCCAGCAGCTGGGGCGGGACTGATCCCTACGAGCAGTACTTC | CASSWGGTDPYEQYF | TRBV5-4 | NA | many | TRBJ2-7
TGTGCCTGGAATGAGGGGGACAGCTATGGCTACACCTTC | CAWNEGDSYGYTF | TRBV30 | TRBD1 | NA | TRBJ1-2
TGTGCCAGCAGTGAATTAGTGGGAAGGGAGCTGTTTTTT | CASSELVGRELFF | TRBV2 | NA | NA | TRBJ2-2
TGTGCCAGCTCACCGAAACAGGGCACCCCCTACGAGCAGTACTTC | CASSPKQGTPYEQYF | TRBV18 | NA | NA | TRBJ2-7
TGTGCCAGCAGCTACAGCTCTGGGGCCAACGTCCTGACTTTC | CASSYSSGANVLTF | TRBV7-8 | NA | many | TRBJ2-6
TGTGCCAGCAGCTTTTCAGGGGGACAAGAGACCCAGTACTTC | CASSFSGGQETQYF | TRBV7-8 | TRBD1 | many | TRBJ2-5
TGTGCCAGCAGCTTAAGGGCAGCACAAGAGACCCAGTACTTC | CASSLRAAQETQYF | TRBV11-2 | NA | few | TRBJ2-5
TGTGCCAGCAGTGAGGGGGGGCTAGCGGCCATCGACTTT | CASSEGGLAAIDF | TRBV2 | NA | NA | TRBJ1-6
TGTGCCAGCAGCTTAGTAGGACAGGCCTTTACCACCTTC | CASSLVGQAFTTF | TRBV7-9 | TRBD1 | many | TRBJ1-2
TGTGCCAGCAGCCCCCGGGGAGGGGGCATTTACGAGCAGTACTTC | CASSPRGGGIYEQYF | TRBV7-8 | NA | many | TRBJ2-7
TGTGCCAGCAGTACCCAGGGGGACCCTGAAGCTTTCTTT | CASSTQGDPEAFF | TRBV7-4 | TRBD1 | NA | TRBJ1-1
TGCAGTGCTACAAGCCGAGGGCAAGAGACCCAGTACTTC | CSATSRGQETQYF | TRBV20-1 | NA | NA | TRBJ2-5
TGCAGTGCTAGTAGCTTTAAGGGGCGGGGCCGCACCGGGGAGCTGTTTTTT | CSASSFKGRGRTGELFF | TRBV20-1 | NA | many | TRBJ2-2
TGTGCCGCAGGGACTAGCGGCGCTAACTATGGCTACACCTTC | CAAGTSGANYGYTF | TRBV10-3 | NA | NA | TRBJ1-2
TGTGCCAGCAGTTTCGACACCACGGAGACCCAGTACTTC | CASSFDTTETQYF | TRBV5-5 | NA | many | TRBJ2-5
TGTGCCACAGAGGGAAGGGCGAGGAATGAAAAACTGTTTTTT | CATEGRARNEKLFF | TRBV25-1 | NA | once | TRBJ1-4
TGTGCCAGCAGTTGGGACCCGAGCTCTGGAAACACCATATATTTT | CASSWDPSSGNTIYF | TRBV2 | NA | many | TRBJ1-3